This record concerns one T cell receptor beta chain sequence. The antigen is undetermined. The CDR3 sequence is 13 residues long. The germline CDR1 and CDR2 sequences are LNHDA and SQIVND (reference sequence). The germline V and J ends were trimmed by 0 bases and 0 bases, with 2 bases remaining between them. Molecular barcoding with unique molecular identifiers was used for the TCRbeta library. TCRdb re-called the PCR reads through MiXCR, storing one row per CDR3 protein. The sample lists about 580,000 distinct CDR3 sequences, approximately 22% seen once, with around an eighth in the top ten. The sample comes from a study of T-cell reconstitution after alpha-beta-depleted transplantation in children. Findings and limits, study-wide: After transplant, high TCRbeta diversity at day 60 in some patients arose from surviving recipient T cells and thymic progenitors. Expanded clones from the graft, numbering several hundred, reportedly supplied alpha-beta T cells about two months after transplant. One year after transplant, T-cell counts and diversity came mostly from newly produced T cells.

The chain employs TRBV19 and TRBJ1-1; D is uncertain. The sequence came from a boy under three years old who had a stem cell transplant for acute myeloid leukemia, so the T cells may come from the graft donor. This sample comprised PBMCs, mostly from graft donor cells, obtained 360 days after TCRalphabeta/CD19-depleted stem cell transplant. The CDR3 region is CASSIDVNTEAFF. As DNA, the CDR3 is TGTGCCAGTAGTATAGACGTGAACACTGAAGCTTTCTTT.